This entry describes one TCR beta chain. Its antigen is still unknown. The sample originates from a study of cytomegalovirus exposure and HLA in healthy donors. PCR primers comprised 60 Vbeta and 13 Jbeta primers. Some clones are missing from TCRdb's copy, which holds only in-frame ones; the method was immunoSEQ multiplex PCR. The sample has 200,000 or so clones, about 81% seen once. The CDR3 is 16 amino acids. The V gene lost 0 bases and the J gene lost 0 bases, with 9 bases spanning the gap. Germline V gives CDR1 WSHSY, CDR2 SAAADI. General observations from the study: The majority of CMV-associated TCR beta chains were reported as apparently HLA-restricted in a later analysis.

Sample: PBMCs. The sequence was collected from a woman younger than 30 in good health and CMV-seropositive. The rearrangement links TRBV10-2 to TRBJ1-5; no firm D call. CDR3 sequence reads: CASSESPAYSNQPQHF. The CDR3 DNA follows: TGCGCCAGCAGTGAGTCGCCAGCGTATAGCAATCAGCCCCAGCATTTT.